This TCR beta chain was obtained from a study of cytomegalovirus exposure and HLA in healthy donors. Study conclusions and caveats: A previous analysis found most TCR beta V segments productive roughly 87% or roughly 30% of the time.

Both 60 Vbeta primers and 13 Jbeta primers went into the PCR. Here immunoSEQ multiplex PCR was the method, and the copy in TCRdb shows in-frame clones only, minus some. This table holds 55,000 to 65,000 clones, about 80% found once. About this clone itself: What it recognizes is unknown.

CDR1 and CDR2 from the germline V gene are SNHLY and FYNNEI. Trimming removed 7 bases from V and 4 bases from J; junction bases left unmatched: 4. The CDR3 is made up of 13 amino acids. The sequenced material came from PBMCs. The chain is built from TRBV2 and TRBJ2-5; 9 positions agree with TRBD1. The TCR comes from a woman in her thirties or forties in good health and CMV-seronegative. The CDR3 spells CASTRQGGETQYF. The CDR3 DNA reads TGTGCCAGCACCAGACAGGGGGGAGAGACCCAGTACTTC. The entire variable domain, with the rest obtained from reference TRBV2 and TRBJ2-5, is as follows: EPEVTQTPSHQVTQMGQEVILRCVPISNHLYFYWYRQILGQKVEFLVSFYNNEISEKSEIFDDQFSVERPDGSNFTLKIRSTKLEDSAMYFCASTRQGGETQYFGPGTRLLVL.